This is a list of T cell receptor beta chains from one sample in a study of OX40 agonist ivuxolimab in advanced cancers. The assay was immunoSEQ multiplex PCR, and TCRdb's table has in-frame clones only and misses some. The repertoire holds roughly 50,000 clones, 80% to 95% seen once, with over 10% in the top ten. The sample consisted of CD4+ or CD8+ T cells sorted from blood, taken in a trial of the OX40 agonist ivuxolimab. Receptor source: an adult with an advanced solid tumor such as melanoma, head and neck, liver or kidney cancer. CDR3s include the opening cysteine and the closing phenylalanine or tryptophan. A D gene is named only where the DNA matches it firmly. Part of the rows lack a size; the others show once, few, many or a class for expanded clones.

V	J	size	D	DNA	CDR3
TRBV7-2	TRBJ2-7	-	TRBD2	TGTGCCAGCAGCTTGGTTAGCGGGGGCACCTACGAGCAGTACTTC	CASSLVSGGTYEQYF
TRBV27	TRBJ2-1	-	-	TGTGCCAGCAGTTTTCGACCCTTGACAGGACGTAGAGTCAACTGGGGCTCCAATGAGCAGTTCTTC	CASSFRPLTGRRVNWGSNEQFF
TRBV7-9	TRBJ1-6	-	-	TGTGCCAGCTCCCTTGGGAGCTCCTATAATTCACCCCTCCACTTT	CASSLGSSYNSPLHF
TRBV5-6	TRBJ1-6	-	-	TGTGCCAGCAGCTTATTAAACAATTCACCCCTCCACTTT	CASSLLNNSPLHF
TRBV6-5	TRBJ2-6	-	-	TGTGCCAGCAGTTACAGGGGCTCTGGGGCCAACGTCCTGACTTTC	CASSYRGSGANVLTF
TRBV14	TRBJ1-2	-	TRBD1	TGTGCCAGCAGCCAAGGGACAGGGTATGGCTACACCTTC	CASSQGTGYGYTF
TRBV7-3	TRBJ2-1	-	TRBD2	TGTGCCAGCAGCACTACTAGCGGGAGGGCCTTAGATGAGCAGTTCTTC	CASSTTSGRALDEQFF
TRBV6-1	TRBJ2-7	-	-	TGTGCCAGCAGGATCGGGATCCTCTACGAGCAGTACTTC	CASRIGILYEQYF
TRBV2	TRBJ1-5	few	-	TGTGCCAGCAGTGATCTCAGAAATCAGCCCCAGCATTTT	CASSDLRNQPQHF
TRBV7-6	TRBJ1-5	few	TRBD1	TGTGCCAGCAGTTGGGGACAGGGGGATCAGCCCCAGCATTTT	CASSWGQGDQPQHF
TRBV5-8	TRBJ1-2	-	-	TGTGCCAGCAGCTTGTTCTGGTCGCTTCGAGAGGGCTACACCTTC	CASSLFWSLREGYTF
TRBV5-3	TRBJ2-7	-	TRBD1	TGTGCCAGAAGACGAGTCTCCGGGACAGGGGATATGAACGAGCAGTACTTC	CARRRVSGTGDMNEQYF
TRBV6-1	TRBJ1-2	-	-	TGTGCCAGCATCTTAAGCTTTAACTATGGCTACACCTTC	CASILSFNYGYTF
TRBV19	TRBJ2-7	-	TRBD1	TGTGCCAGTAGTTCCCCCGGGACAGGGACCTCCTACGAGCAGTACTTC	CASSSPGTGTSYEQYF
TRBV6-1	TRBJ1-1	-	TRBD1	TGTGCCAGCACCAGGACAGGGATGAACACTGAAGCTTTCTTT	CASTRTGMNTEAFF
TRBV6-5	TRBJ1-2	-	-	TGTGCCAGCAGCCCCTCCAACTATGGCTACACCTTC	CASSPSNYGYTF
TRBV7-2	TRBJ2-7	few	TRBD2	TGTGCCAGCAGCCCACTAGCGGCTGGCCCCTACGAGCAGTACTTC	CASSPLAAGPYEQYF
TRBV4-1	TRBJ2-2	-	TRBD2	TGCGCCAGCAGCCGGACTAGCGCAGACGGGGAGCTGTTTTTT	CASSRTSADGELFF
TRBV5-1	TRBJ2-1	-	-	TGCGCCAGCAGCACACTCAATGAGCAGTTCTTC	CASSTLNEQFF
TRBV7-9	TRBJ1-4	-	-	TGTGCCAGCACCAAGCGGGGCATATCGAGAAAACTGTTTTTT	CASTKRGISRKLFF
TRBV25-1	TRBJ2-5	-	-	TGTGCCAGCAGTGAATGGGACCAAGAGACCCAGTACTTC	CASSEWDQETQYF
TRBV28	TRBJ2-3	-	-	TGTGCCAGCAAAAACCAAGGGTCTAGCACAGATACGCAGTATTTT	CASKNQGSSTDTQYF
TRBV4-2	TRBJ1-6	-	-	TGTGCCAGCAGCCGGCCCCGGGGCAGGGCCAATTCACCCCTCCACTTT	CASSRPRGRANSPLHF
TRBV27	TRBJ1-1	-	-	TGTGCCAGCAGTCCTCTCGGGACTTCCATGAACACTGAAGCTTTCTTT	CASSPLGTSMNTEAFF
TRBV19	TRBJ1-4	-	TRBD1	TGTGCCAGTACCCCGGGGGGGACAGAGAATGAAAAACTGTTTTTT	CASTPGGTENEKLFF
TRBV7-6	TRBJ1-2	-	-	TGTGCCAGCAGCTTTGGCAGGGCTACCTATGGCTACACCTTC	CASSFGRATYGYTF
TRBV5-1	TRBJ2-1	-	-	TGCGCCAGCAGCTTGCAAAGGAACTCCTACAATGAGCAGTTCTTC	CASSLQRNSYNEQFF
TRBV29-1	TRBJ2-7	-	-	TGCAGCGTAGGGACTCCTCCTAACGAGCAGTACTTC	CSVGTPPNEQYF
TRBV19	TRBJ1-2	-	-	TGTGCCAGTAGTACGGGGTTTAACTATGGCTACACCTTC	CASSTGFNYGYTF
TRBV7-9	TRBJ2-6	-	TRBD1	TGTGCCAGCAGGGGGGGACAGGGTCCATCCGGGGCCAACGTCCTGACTTTC	CASRGGQGPSGANVLTF
TRBV4-3	TRBJ1-2	-	-	TGCGCCAGCAGCCATTCCCGGACTCCAGCTAAGGGCTACACCTTC	CASSHSRTPAKGYTF
TRBV6-4	TRBJ2-7	once	-	TGTGCCAGCCGATGGGACTCTCGGGCCTACGAGCAGTACTTC	CASRWDSRAYEQYF
TRBV7-9	TRBJ1-3	-	-	TGTGCCAGCAGCTTATCAGGGATGAACACCATATATTTT	CASSLSGMNTIYF
TRBV18	TRBJ2-1	-	TRBD2	TGTGCCAGCTCACCCCCTAGCGGGAGCTCCTACAATGAGCAGTTCTTC	CASSPPSGSSYNEQFF
TRBV18	TRBJ1-2	-	-	TGTGCCAGCTCACCACCGATAGGGCTTGGGTATGGCTACACCTTC	CASSPPIGLGYGYTF
TRBV5-1	TRBJ2-2	-	-	TGCGCCAGCAGCTTGAACGCCGGGGAGCTGTTTTTT	CASSLNAGELFF
TRBV5-1	TRBJ1-5	-	-	TGCGCCAGCAGAATGGGGCCCCGCGCTGGGGGCAATCAGCCCCAGCATTTT	CASRMGPRAGGNQPQHF
TRBV10-2	TRBJ1-6	-	-	TGCGCCACCAAGTTTGAGAATTCACCCCTCCACTTT	CATKFENSPLHF
TRBV10-3	TRBJ2-3	-	TRBD1	TGTGCCATCAGCACGGACAGGGGAGGAATTAATACGCAGTATTTT	CAISTDRGGINTQYF
TRBV6-1	TRBJ1-5	once	-	TGTGCCAGCAGCAATGGTGTCAGCAATCAGCCCCAGCATTTT	CASSNGVSNQPQHF
TRBV28	TRBJ2-2	-	TRBD1	TGTGCCAGCAGATCTACAGGGGGCGGCCCCACTGGGGAGCTGTTTTTT	CASRSTGGGPTGELFF
TRBV4-1	TRBJ1-2	-	-	TGCGCCAGCAACCTCCTTGAGGGGGGGCGCTATGGCTACACCTTC	CASNLLEGGRYGYTF
TRBV6-1	TRBJ2-7	-	-	TGTGCCAGCAGGGGGACCTACGAGCAGTACTTC	CASRGTYEQYF
TRBV2	TRBJ2-3	-	TRBD2	TGTGCCAGCATAAGAACGGGACTAGCGGCAGATACGCAGTATTTT	CASIRTGLAADTQYF
TRBV7-2	TRBJ2-5	few	TRBD2	TGTGCCAGCAGCTTTGGACTAGCGGGAGTAGGTCGGAGGGAGACCCAGTACTTC	CASSFGLAGVGRRETQYF
TRBV5-1	TRBJ2-3	-	-	TGCGCCAGCAGCTTGGAAGCGGAGGGGACAGATACGCAGTATTTT	CASSLEAEGTDTQYF